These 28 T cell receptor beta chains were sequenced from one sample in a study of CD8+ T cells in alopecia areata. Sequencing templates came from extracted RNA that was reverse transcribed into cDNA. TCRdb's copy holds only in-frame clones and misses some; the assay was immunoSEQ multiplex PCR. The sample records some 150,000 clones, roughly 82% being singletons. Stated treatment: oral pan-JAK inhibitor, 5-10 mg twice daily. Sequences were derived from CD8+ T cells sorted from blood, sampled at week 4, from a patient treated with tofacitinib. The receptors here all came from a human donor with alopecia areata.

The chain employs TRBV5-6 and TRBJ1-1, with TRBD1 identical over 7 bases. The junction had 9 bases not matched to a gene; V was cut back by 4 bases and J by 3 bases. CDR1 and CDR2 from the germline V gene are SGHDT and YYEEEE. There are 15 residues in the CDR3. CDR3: CASSTKTGSDTEAFF. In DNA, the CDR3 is TGTGCCAGCAGCACGAAGACAGGGTCTGACACTGAAGCTTTCTTT.

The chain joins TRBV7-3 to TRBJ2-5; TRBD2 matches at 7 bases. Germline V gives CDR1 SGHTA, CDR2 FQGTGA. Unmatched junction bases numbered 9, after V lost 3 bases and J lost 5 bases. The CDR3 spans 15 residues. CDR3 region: CASSFGASGWETQYF. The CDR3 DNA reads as TGTGCCAGCAGCTTCGGCGCTAGCGGCTGGGAGACCCAGTACTTC.

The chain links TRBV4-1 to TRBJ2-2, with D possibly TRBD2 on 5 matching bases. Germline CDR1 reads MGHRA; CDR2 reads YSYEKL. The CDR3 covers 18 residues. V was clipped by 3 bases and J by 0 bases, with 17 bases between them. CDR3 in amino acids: CASSQIAAGIANTGELFF. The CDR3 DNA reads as TGCGCCAGCAGCCAGATCGCGGCGGGTATCGCGAACACCGGGGAGCTGTTTTTT.

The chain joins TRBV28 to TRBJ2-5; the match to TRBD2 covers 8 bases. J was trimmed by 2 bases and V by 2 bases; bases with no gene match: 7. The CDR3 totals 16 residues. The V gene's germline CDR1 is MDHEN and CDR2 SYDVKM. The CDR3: CASSLTASGGQETQYF. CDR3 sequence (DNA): TGTGCCAGCAGTTTAACGGCGAGCGGGGGACAAGAGACCCAGTACTTC.

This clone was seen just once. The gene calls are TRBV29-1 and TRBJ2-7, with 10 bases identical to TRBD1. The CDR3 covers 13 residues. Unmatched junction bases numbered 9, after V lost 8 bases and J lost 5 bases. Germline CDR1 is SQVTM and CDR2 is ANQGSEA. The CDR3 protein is CSPTGTGVDEQYF. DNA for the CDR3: TGCAGCCCAACCGGGACAGGGGTGGACGAGCAGTACTTC.

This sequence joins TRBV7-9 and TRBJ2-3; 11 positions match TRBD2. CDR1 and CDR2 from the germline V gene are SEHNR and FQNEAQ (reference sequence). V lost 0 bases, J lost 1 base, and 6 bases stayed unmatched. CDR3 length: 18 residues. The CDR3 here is CASSLAPTSGGRTDTQYF. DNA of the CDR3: TGTGCCAGCAGCTTAGCCCCTACTAGCGGGGGCCGCACAGATACGCAGTATTTT.

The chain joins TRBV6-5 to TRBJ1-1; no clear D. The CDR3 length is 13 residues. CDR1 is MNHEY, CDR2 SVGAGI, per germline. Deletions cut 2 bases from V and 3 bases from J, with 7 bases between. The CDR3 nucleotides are TGTGCCAGCAGTTACAGGGAATACACTGAAGCTTTCTTT. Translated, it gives CASSYREYTEAFF.

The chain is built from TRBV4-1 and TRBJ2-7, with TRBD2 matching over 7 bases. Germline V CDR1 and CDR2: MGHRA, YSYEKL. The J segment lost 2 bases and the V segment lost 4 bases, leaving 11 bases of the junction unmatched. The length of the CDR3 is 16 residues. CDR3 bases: TGCGCCAGCAGCCCAGGGCCGGGACTAACAACCTACGAGCAGTACTTC. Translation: CASSPGPGLTTYEQYF.

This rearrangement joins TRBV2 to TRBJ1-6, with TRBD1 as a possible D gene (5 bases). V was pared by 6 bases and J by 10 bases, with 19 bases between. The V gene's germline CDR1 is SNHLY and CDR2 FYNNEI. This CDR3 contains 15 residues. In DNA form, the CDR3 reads TGTGCCAGCAGCTTCCGACAGATCCATGCGTCACCCCTCCACTTT. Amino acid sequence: CASSFRQIHASPLHF.

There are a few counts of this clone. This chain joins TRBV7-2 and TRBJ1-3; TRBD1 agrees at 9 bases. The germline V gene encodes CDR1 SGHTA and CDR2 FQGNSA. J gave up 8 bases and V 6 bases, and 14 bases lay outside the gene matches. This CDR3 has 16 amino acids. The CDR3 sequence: CASSLHPGQGSDTIYF. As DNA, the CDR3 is TGTGCCAGCAGTCTTCACCCGGGACAGGGTTCTGACACCATATATTTT. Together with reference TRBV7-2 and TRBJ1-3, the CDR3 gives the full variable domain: GAGVSQSPSNKVTEKGKDVELRCDPISGHTALYWYRQSLGQGLEFLIYFQGNSAPDKSGLPSDRFSAERTGGSVSTLTIQRTQQEDSAVYLCASSLHPGQGSDTIYFGEGSWLTVV.

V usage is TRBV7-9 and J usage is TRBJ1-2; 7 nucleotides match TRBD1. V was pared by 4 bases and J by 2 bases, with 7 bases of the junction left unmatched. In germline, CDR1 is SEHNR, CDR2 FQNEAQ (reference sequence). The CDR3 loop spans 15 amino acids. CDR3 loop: CASSSAGTENYGYTF. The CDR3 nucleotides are TGTGCCAGCAGCTCCGCCGGGACAGAAAACTATGGCTACACCTTC.

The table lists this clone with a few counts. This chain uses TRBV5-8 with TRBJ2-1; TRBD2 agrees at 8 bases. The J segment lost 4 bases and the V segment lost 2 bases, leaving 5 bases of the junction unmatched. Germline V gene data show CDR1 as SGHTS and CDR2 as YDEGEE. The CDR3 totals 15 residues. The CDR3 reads CASSFMASGYNEQFF. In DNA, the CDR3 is TGTGCCAGCAGCTTCATGGCTAGCGGGTACAATGAGCAGTTCTTC.

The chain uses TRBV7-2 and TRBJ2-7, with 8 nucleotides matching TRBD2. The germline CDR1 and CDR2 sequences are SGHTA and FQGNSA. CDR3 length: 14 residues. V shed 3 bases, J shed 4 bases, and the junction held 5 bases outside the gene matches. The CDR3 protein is CASSFAGGGYEQYF. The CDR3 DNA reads TGTGCCAGCAGCTTTGCGGGGGGCGGATACGAGCAGTACTTC.

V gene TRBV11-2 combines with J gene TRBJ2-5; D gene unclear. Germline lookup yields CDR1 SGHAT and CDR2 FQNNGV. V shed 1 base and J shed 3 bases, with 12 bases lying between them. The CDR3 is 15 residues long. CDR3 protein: CASSLGSGTEETQYF. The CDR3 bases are TGTGCCAGCAGCTTAGGATCCGGTACCGAAGAGACCCAGTACTTC.

The DNA of the CDR3 is TGCGCCAGCAGCGAAGGGACAGGGCCTAATGAGCAGTTCTTC. Protein sequence: CASSEGTGPNEQFF. V gene TRBV5-1 combines with J gene TRBJ2-1; 9 bases are shared with TRBD1. The germline gives CDR1 SGHRS, CDR2 YFSETQ. The CDR3 loop spans 14 amino acids. V gave up 4 bases and J gave up 7 bases; unmatched junction bases: 6.

The CDR3 region has the DNA TGTGCCACCAGCCGCCGCGGTGGGAATAGGAACACTGAAGCTTTCTTT. This translates into CATSRRGGNRNTEAFF. The V gene is TRBV15, the J gene TRBJ1-1; no definite D call. The V gene's germline CDR1 is LNHNV and CDR2 YYDKDF (reference sequence). Trimming cost V 5 bases and J 1 base, with 17 bases left between them. The CDR3 totals 16 residues.

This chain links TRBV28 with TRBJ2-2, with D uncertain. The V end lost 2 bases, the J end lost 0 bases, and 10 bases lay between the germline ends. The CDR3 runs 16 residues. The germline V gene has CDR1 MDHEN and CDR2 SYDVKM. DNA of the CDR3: TGTGCCAGCAGTTTAGGGCAGCACGCGAACACCGGGGAGCTGTTTTTT. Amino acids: CASSLGQHANTGELFF.

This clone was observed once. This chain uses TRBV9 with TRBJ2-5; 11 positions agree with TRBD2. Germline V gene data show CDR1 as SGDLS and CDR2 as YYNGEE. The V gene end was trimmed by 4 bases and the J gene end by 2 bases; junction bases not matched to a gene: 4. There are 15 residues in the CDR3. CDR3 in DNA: TGTGCCAGCAGCCCGGGGACTAGCGGACAAGAGACCCAGTACTTC. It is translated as CASSPGTSGQETQYF.

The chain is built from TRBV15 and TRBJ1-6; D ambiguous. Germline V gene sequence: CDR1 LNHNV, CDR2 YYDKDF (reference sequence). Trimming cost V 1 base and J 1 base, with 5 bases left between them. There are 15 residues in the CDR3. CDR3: CATSRGKSYNSPLHF. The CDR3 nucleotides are TGTGCCACCAGCAGAGGGAAGTCCTATAATTCACCCCTCCACTTT.

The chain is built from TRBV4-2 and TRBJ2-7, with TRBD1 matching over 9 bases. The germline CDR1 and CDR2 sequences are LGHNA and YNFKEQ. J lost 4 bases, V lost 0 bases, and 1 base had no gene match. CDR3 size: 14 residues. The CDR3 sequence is CASSQEDRGYEQYF. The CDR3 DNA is TGTGCCAGCAGCCAAGAGGACAGGGGTTACGAGCAGTACTTC.

The CDR3 region has the DNA TGTGCCAGCAGCTTTTACAGGGGGCTCAATGAGCAGTTCTTC. Translation: CASSFYRGLNEQFF. This rearrangement joins TRBV7-9 to TRBJ2-1; 9 nucleotides align to TRBD1. This CDR3 is 14 amino acids long. V dropped 3 bases and J dropped 6; count of bases not matched to a gene: 3. Germline-derived CDR1 and CDR2 are SEHNR and FQNEAQ (reference sequence). The full variable domain, in which reference TRBV7-9 and TRBJ2-1 provide the parts outside the CDR3, is DTGVSQNPRHKITKRGQNVTFRCDPISEHNRLYWYRQTLGQGPEFLTYFQNEAQLEKSRLLSDRFSAERPKGSFSTLEIQRTEQGDSAMYLCASSFYRGLNEQFFGPGTRLTVL.

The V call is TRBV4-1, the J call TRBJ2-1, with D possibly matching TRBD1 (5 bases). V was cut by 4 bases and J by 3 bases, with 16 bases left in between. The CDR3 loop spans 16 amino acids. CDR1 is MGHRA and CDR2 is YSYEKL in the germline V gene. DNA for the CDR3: TGCGCCAGCAGCCTCAGGGCGGACCAGATCTACAATGAGCAGTTCTTC. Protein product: CASSLRADQIYNEQFF.

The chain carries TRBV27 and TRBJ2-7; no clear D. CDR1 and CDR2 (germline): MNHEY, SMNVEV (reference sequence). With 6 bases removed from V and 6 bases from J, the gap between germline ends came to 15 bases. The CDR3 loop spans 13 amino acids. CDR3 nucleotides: TGTGCCAGCAGCCTCCTTTTAGACGGCGAGCAGTACTTC. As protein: CASSLLLDGEQYF.

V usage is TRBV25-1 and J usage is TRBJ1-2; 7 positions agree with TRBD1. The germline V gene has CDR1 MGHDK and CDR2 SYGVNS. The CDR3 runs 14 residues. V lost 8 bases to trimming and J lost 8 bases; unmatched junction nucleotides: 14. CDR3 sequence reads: CASGPIDRVEGYTF. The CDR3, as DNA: TGTGCCAGCGGACCAATAGACAGGGTTGAGGGCTACACCTTC.

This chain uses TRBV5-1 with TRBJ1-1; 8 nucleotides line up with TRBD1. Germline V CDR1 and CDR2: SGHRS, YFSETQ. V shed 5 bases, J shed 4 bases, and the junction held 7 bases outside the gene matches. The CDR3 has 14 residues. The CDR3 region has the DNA TGCGCCAGCAGTTATGATACAGGGGGCACTGAAGCTTTCTTT. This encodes CASSYDTGGTEAFF.

The CDR3 DNA is TGTGCCAGCAGCTTACGGATCCGCGGGACTAGCGGCCCGAATCAAGAGACCCAGTACTTC. This codes for CASSLRIRGTSGPNQETQYF. The chain joins TRBV13 to TRBJ2-5, with TRBD2 matching 11 bases. The V gene end was trimmed by 2 bases and the J gene end by 2 bases; junction bases not matched to a gene: 16. The CDR3 contains 20 residues. Looked up from germline, CDR1 is PRHDT and CDR2 is FYEKMQ (reference sequence). The full variable domain, in which reference TRBV13 and TRBJ2-5 provide the parts outside the CDR3, is AAGVIQSPRHLIKEKRETATLKCYPIPRHDTVYWYQQGPGQDPQFLISFYEKMQSDKGSIPDRFSAQQFSDYHSELNMSSLELGDSALYFCASSLRIRGTSGPNQETQYFGPGTRLLVL.

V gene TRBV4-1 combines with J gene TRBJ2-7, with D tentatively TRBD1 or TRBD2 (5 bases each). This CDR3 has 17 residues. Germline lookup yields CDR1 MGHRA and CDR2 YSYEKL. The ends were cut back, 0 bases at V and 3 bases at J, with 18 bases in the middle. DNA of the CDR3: TGCGCCAGCAGCCAAGATTGGGGGATGGACATCCTCTACGAGCAGTACTTC. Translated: CASSQDWGMDILYEQYF.

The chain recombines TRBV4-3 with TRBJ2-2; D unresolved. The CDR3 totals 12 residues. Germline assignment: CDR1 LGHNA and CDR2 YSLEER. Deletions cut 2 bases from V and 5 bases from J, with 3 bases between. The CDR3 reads CASSQSTGELFF. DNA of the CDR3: TGCGCCAGCAGCCAATCGACCGGGGAGCTGTTTTTT.